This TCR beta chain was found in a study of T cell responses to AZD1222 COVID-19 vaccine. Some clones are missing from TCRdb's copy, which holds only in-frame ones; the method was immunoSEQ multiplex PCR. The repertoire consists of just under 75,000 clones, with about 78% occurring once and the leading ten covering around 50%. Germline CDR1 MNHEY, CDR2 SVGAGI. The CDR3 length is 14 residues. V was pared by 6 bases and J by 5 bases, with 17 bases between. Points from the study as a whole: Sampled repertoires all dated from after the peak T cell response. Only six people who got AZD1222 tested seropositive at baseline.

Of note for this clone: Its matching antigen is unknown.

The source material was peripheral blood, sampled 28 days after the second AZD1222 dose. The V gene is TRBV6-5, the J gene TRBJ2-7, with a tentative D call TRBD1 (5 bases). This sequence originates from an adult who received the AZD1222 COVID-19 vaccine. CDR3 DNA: TGTGCCAGCAGCTCCGCGGACAAGCCCCACGAGCAGTACTTC. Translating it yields CASSSADKPHEQYF.